Shown below are 9 T cell receptor beta chains from a single sample sequenced in a study of T-cell reconstitution after alpha-beta-depleted transplantation in children. TCRbeta library construction was performed incorporating unique molecular identifiers. A single record per CDR3 protein comes from TCRdb applying MiXCR to the PCR reads. This sample has roughly 500,000 distinct CDR3 sequences, with roughly an eighth found just once. This specimen was PBMCs from the stem cell graft donor, taken from the stem cell graft. The receptors come from a human donor who donated a stem cell graft to a child with combined immunodeficiency.

The gene calls are TRBV12-3 or TRBV12-4 and TRBJ2-1; no clear D. V lost 4 bases, J lost 0 bases, and 13 bases lay in between. The CDR3 length is 16 residues. CDR3 coding DNA: TGTGCCAGCAGTTCAGCTCCAGCGAGCTCCTACAATGAGCAGTTCTTC. It encodes CASSSAPASSYNEQFF.

V and J are TRBV29-1 and TRBJ1-1, with D maybe TRBD1 (6 bases). V gave up 0 bases and J gave up 1 base, with 6 bases separating them. This CDR3 is built from 13 residues. Per germline, CDR1 SQVTM and CDR2 ANQGSEA. The CDR3 protein is CSVEEGGNTEAFF. CDR3 in DNA: TGCAGCGTTGAAGAAGGGGGGAACACTGAAGCTTTCTTT.

There are many counts of this clonotype. V usage is TRBV4-3 and J usage is TRBJ2-5; the match to TRBD2 covers 7 bases. CDR1 and CDR2 (germline): LGHNA, YSLEER. V gave up 0 bases and J gave up 3 bases; unmatched junction bases: 4. The CDR3 runs 15 residues. CDR3 in amino acids: CASSQDLAGEETQYF. CDR3 bases: TGCGCCAGCAGCCAAGATCTGGCGGGAGAAGAGACCCAGTACTTC.

This clonotype was counted between two and nine times. This chain joins TRBV12-3 or TRBV12-4 and TRBJ1-5, with D unresolved. The V and J ends lost 7 bases and 10 bases respectively, with 11 bases between them. The CDR3 loop spans 11 amino acids. The CDR3 DNA reads as TGTGCCAGCACCCACCGGGGACCCCAGCATTTT. Protein: CASTHRGPQHF.

There are a few counts of this clonotype. The chain couples TRBV6-5 to TRBJ1-2; 7 bases line up with TRBD1. With 6 bases clipped from V and 6 bases from J, the junction kept 4 bases outside the gene matches. CDR3 length: 12 amino acids. From germline, CDR1 is MNHEY and CDR2 SVGAGI. The CDR3 protein is CASSLDRHGYTF. The CDR3 region has the DNA TGTGCCAGCAGCTTGGACAGGCATGGCTACACCTTC.

The chain links TRBV5-6 to TRBJ2-7; either TRBD1 or TRBD2 may supply D (5 bases each). V lost 0 bases to trimming and J lost 6 bases, with 7 bases between them. CDR1 is SGHDT, CDR2 YYEEEE, per germline. This CDR3 has 12 residues. This chain's CDR3 is CASSLAGAEQYF. For the CDR3, the DNA is TGTGCCAGCAGCTTGGCCGGGGCCGAGCAGTACTTC.

This clonotype was seen a few times. The chain combines TRBV7-9 with TRBJ2-1; D gene uncertain. The CDR3 totals 17 residues. V shed 1 base and J shed 3 bases, with 16 bases lying between them. From germline, CDR1 is SEHNR and CDR2 FQNEAQ (reference sequence). In DNA, the CDR3 is TGTGCCAGCAGCTTAGGGTACCGCGGACGCAACTACAATGAGCAGTTCTTC. Translation gives CASSLGYRGRNYNEQFF.

The gene calls are TRBV29-1 and TRBJ2-1; 7 bases match TRBD2. In germline, CDR1 is SQVTM, CDR2 ANQGSEA. V was pared by 1 base and J by 6 bases, with 9 bases of the junction left unmatched. The CDR3 runs to 15 residues. The CDR3 loop reads CSVEVAGALGNEQFF. CDR3 DNA sequence: TGCAGCGTTGAAGTGGCGGGAGCCCTCGGCAATGAGCAGTTCTTC.

The CDR3 DNA sequence: TGTGCCAGCAGCTCCTCGAGCAGAACCTACGAGCAGTACTTC. Its protein is CASSSSSRTYEQYF. The V and J genes are TRBV7-2 and TRBJ2-7; D is unresolved. Germline V gives CDR1 SGHTA, CDR2 FQGNSA. This CDR3 is built from 14 residues. Deletions cut 4 bases from V and 2 bases from J, with 12 bases between.